This T cell receptor beta chain was captured in a study of cytomegalovirus exposure and HLA in healthy donors (dated by TCRdb to about 2017). Broadly, across the study: An earlier analysis of roughly 610 of the donors reported about 300 Gb of sequence data and roughly 120 million unique TCR beta sequences obtained from about 180 million T cells. To decide whether each TCR beta V gene segment behaved as functional or pseudogenic, an earlier analysis of 587 of the donors relied on high-throughput TCR beta sequencing. To predict cytomegalovirus infection status, the study combined high-throughput TCR immunosequencing, statistical association of individual TCRs with disease status, and machine learning. Because of strong linkage in the cohort, a few DR-DQ haplotypes were treated as single units for association and clustering. Across some 400 genotyped donors of the cohort, an average of about 200,000 unique TCR beta nucleotide sequences per donor were sequenced, and approximately 17% of those sequences were non-productive. An early release covering roughly 600 HLA-typed donors comprised about 320 gigabases of sequencing data and around 85 million unique TCR sequences. In addition to the first cohort of hundreds of subjects, a separate validation cohort of about 120 different subjects was used. HLA typing covered class I and class II loci at four-digit resolution. A later genetic analysis used genome-wide SNP genotypes for about 65% of the 666 donors, treating that subset as a discovery cohort. All discovery cohort repertoires had been generated using a single sequencing platform. Typing coverage varied by locus: roughly 620-640 donors for A, B, C, DRB1 and DQB1; more than 500 for DQA1; 606 for DPA1; roughly 450 for DPB1. The aim of the study was to test whether cataloging public T cell receptors could identify signatures of past pathogen exposure. A later analysis re-analyzed previously published TCR beta repertoires from about 600 donors and added high-resolution HLA genotyping to study TCR occurrence patterns. The genetic ancestry cluster associated with self-reported Caucasian donors included over 65% of the roughly 400 genotyped donors. Donor age, sex, ethnicity and CMV serostatus were collected together with the repertoire data. Rather than drawing on any new phenotypic data, the later analysis identified candidate immune exposures from TCR beta sequences and the way those sequences occurred across donors. The study used immunosequencing to profile the T cell repertoires of 600 to 850 subjects and linked those repertoires to cytomegalovirus serostatus. The study at large found these results: Compared with equally common non-associated chains, HLA-associated TCR beta chains in a later analysis were more clonally expanded and had lower generation probabilities. While some public TCRs were present in many individuals, most TCR sequences turned up only very rarely across donors. An association between a missense DCLRE1C variant and V-gene and J-gene trimming of TCR beta chains was found in a later genetic analysis and replicated in an independent cohort. Correlated functional status among segregating V segments might reflect linkage disequilibrium, but an unknown experimental factor could not be ruled out. In vitro tests confirmed that a few of the cytomegalovirus-associated TCR beta chains recognize cytomegalovirus antigens. In a later analysis, the rate of TCR association differed among HLA loci, with DRB1 alleles having the most associated TCRs and HLA-C alleles having the fewest. A further reported finding was that TCR beta sequences accurately predicted the HLA-A and HLA-B alleles for most subjects in the first cohort. Because counts were too low, more than 15 rarely observed V segments, including chromosome 9 orphons, were left out of the earlier analysis of 500 to 650 of the donors. Because some donors lacked HLA typing at each locus, the association tests relied only on the typed subset. Because the 87-base-pair reads could not distinguish some IMGT-functional V segments, including TRBV6-2 and TRBV6-3, those segments were excluded. The study gave a list of 150 to 200 TCR beta chains associated with cytomegalovirus. Cytomegalovirus status was reported to be diagnosed by the classifier with high specificity and sensitivity in both the original and validation cohorts. The cohort was sequenced for TCR beta chains only, and without alpha or paired-chain data the features that could be detected were limited. Strong co-occurrence of HLA alleles, especially DR and DQ, made assigning TCR associations to individual alleles difficult. A cluster of highly shared sequence variants was judged likely to be a technical artifact of the sequencing pipeline. Roughly uniform sequencing depth across donors was assumed in presence/absence analyses, although this assumption may not hold. In a later analysis, about 16,000 TCR beta sequences were associated with specific HLA alleles at a false discovery rate of 0.05. According to a later genetic analysis, donors in an Asian-associated ancestry cluster had fewer N-insertions in productive TCRs than the roughly 660-donor mean. According to the authors, the approach could potentially be generalized to other disease states and immunological phenotypes. CMV serostatus was the only immune exposure information available for the cohort. According to a later analysis, most CMV-associated TCR beta chains appeared to be HLA-restricted, and the HLA associations seemed to be driven largely by CMV exposure. An earlier analysis of approximately 530 of the donors showed that most TCR beta V segments appeared in productive rearrangements either about 90% or about 30% of the time, which broadly matched IMGT annotations. In a later analysis, several top co-occurrence clusters were reported to appear linked to parvovirus B19, influenza, CMV and Epstein-Barr virus.

Libraries were prepared through the immunoSEQ multiplex PCR assay. For the multiplex PCR, a mixture combining 60 forward primers for TCR Vbeta segments and 13 reverse primers for TCR Jbeta segments was used. A multiplex PCR assay on genomic DNA amplified the CDR3 region of rearranged TCR beta genes. The Illumina HiSeq System was used to sequence the amplified TCR beta libraries as 87-base-pair reads. The authors' pipeline ran thus. In a later analysis, some 80 million unique TCR beta chains were counted across the approximately 620 repertoires, and roughly 11 million of these chains were shared by at least two donors. Raw reads were error-corrected and collapsed into unique sequences with a nearest-neighbor algorithm that merged closely related sequences to remove PCR and sequencing errors. CDR3 sequences were aligned to IMGT reference sequences to assign V, D and J gene segments. Each retained sequence needed at least a six-nucleotide match to both a V gene segment and a J gene segment. A rearrangement counted as productive if the CDR3 had no stop codons and remained in frame with V and J, and every other rearrangement counted as non-productive. CDR3 was defined according to IMGT convention as the region running from the second conserved V-encoded cysteine to the conserved J-encoded phenylalanine. In an earlier analysis of roughly 610 of the donors, sequences lacking an unambiguous match to a single V gene segment were excluded. An earlier analysis of 500 to 600 of the donors classified V segments as functional when productive rearrangements were above 56.7% and as segregating when the standard deviation between donors was above 5%. A statistical classification framework was built for diagnosing cytomegalovirus status from the catalog of TCR beta chain sequences. In a later analysis, TCR nucleotide sequences were compared against IMGT/GENE-DB human TR gene sequences so that V and J genes could be assigned. The TCRdist pipeline was used in a later analysis to assign CDR3 sequences and most-parsimonious VDJ recombination scenarios. In a later analysis, each TCR beta chain was defined by its CDR3 amino acid sequence together with its V-gene family, and reads lacking a unique V-gene family were excluded. In a later analysis, 550 to 650 highly shared, low-generation-probability nucleotide sequences were removed to address suspected cross-contamination and a sequencing artifact. For each public chain, a later analysis derived a clonal expansion index from normalized ranks of inferred template counts within each repertoire. In a later analysis, generation probabilities were computed with a VDJ recombination model fitted to out-of-frame rearrangements, and the resulting probabilities were checked against IGoR. In a later analysis, hypergeometric tests were used to score TCR-TCR, TCR-HLA and TCR-CMV co-occurrence, with a repertoire-size bias correction applied to TCR pairs. False discovery rates were estimated in a later analysis by permuting HLA or CMV assignments 20 times. In a later analysis, co-occurring TCRs were grouped with DBSCAN, and TCRdist sequence similarity was added when clustering was performed within HLA-allele-positive subsets. Repertoires with fewer than 30,000 or more than 120,000 public chains were left out of co-occurrence clustering, as were a handful of repertoires with anomalous nucleotide sharing. This immuneACCESS table, as held by TCRdb, lists in-frame sequences with V and J called but not all clones. Of the missing ones, under half trace to an unresolved V gene in checked studies; the others have no known cause. That table is the source of V, J and clone size, and D and trimming were worked out from the DNA. For this sample the table gives approximately 210,000 clones, of which 70% to 80% were detected only once. The ten largest account for approximately 0.39% of the sample.

V and J are trimmed by 4 bases and 10 bases, and the gene matches miss 6 bases of the junction. The CDR3 numbers 14 residues from cysteine through phenylalanine. The only DNA kept is the CDR3, 42 bases in frame from the first base. Looking up the germline V gene yields CDR1 SGHTA and CDR2 FQGNSA. Worth noting for this clone: Its antigen remains undetermined. No base-level quality is on record; no much larger clone is a single base apart.

The cohort consisted of 666 healthy bone marrow donors. At the time of sampling, all cohort members were nominally healthy, though unrecorded immune exposures were likely present. The donor tested CMV seropositive, placing the donor among the roughly 300 seropositive members of the cohort. A peripheral blood sample was collected from each donor, and TCR beta sequencing was performed on peripheral blood mononuclear cells. The Qiagen DNeasy Blood Extraction Kit was used to extract genomic DNA from the blood cell samples. The chain is made from TRBV7-2 and TRBJ1-6; 8 central nucleotides agree with TRBD1. Sequenced input: PBMCs. The TCR was taken from a male donor in good health and CMV-seropositive. The bases read TGTGCCAGCAGCTCCCGACAGGGGCGATCACCCCTCCACTTT. This gives the protein CASSSRQGRSPLHF.